The subject of this entry is one TCR beta chain. The method was immunoSEQ multiplex PCR; TCRdb's version includes in-frame clones alone and lacks a portion of them. Of more than 15,000 clones listed, 70% to 90% are singletons. The data stem from a study of blood T cell repertoires in COVID-19. V lost 1 base, J lost 2 bases, and 19 bases stayed unmatched. The CDR3 is made up of 22 amino acids. In germline, CDR1 is LGHNT, CDR2 FRNRAP. The sample comprised peripheral blood. The sequence derives from a middle-aged man with active COVID-19. The chain uses TRBV12-5 and TRBJ2-3, with 12 bases fitting TRBD2. Written as DNA, the CDR3 is TGTGCTAGTGGTTTGGGCCGGACAGGACTAAGGCTAGCGGGAGGGCCCACAGATACGCAGTATTTT. Amino acids: CASGLGRTGLRLAGGPTDTQYF.